A selection of T cell receptor beta chains follows, all from one sample in a study of long-term antiretroviral therapy in people with HIV. Profiled with immunoSEQ multiplex PCR; TCRdb holds only in-frame clones, not every one. The repertoire holds approximately 27,000 clones, with 91% as singletons. The sequences come from unsorted PBMCs, collected 3.1 years after starting antiretroviral therapy. The receptors come from a young man with HIV. The CDR3 runs from the conserved cysteine through the conserved F or W. The D gene is left open where the match is weak. Clone sizes are given selectively: once, few, many, or a class where the clone is expanded.

DNA | CDR3 | D | J | V | size
TGTGCCAGCAGTTACTCGGAAGGTTCCTACGAGCAGTACTTC | CASSYSEGSYEQYF | NA | TRBJ2-7 | TRBV6-5 | once
TGTGCCAGCAGCTTACAGAACACTGAAGCTTTCTTT | CASSLQNTEAFF | NA | TRBJ1-1 | TRBV5-4 | NA
TGCAGTGCTAGACGTTACAATGAGCAGTTCTTC | CSARRYNEQFF | NA | TRBJ2-1 | TRBV20-1 | NA
TGTGCCAGCAGTGAAGCGCGTCTAGCGGGGGGGCCCCATACGCAGTATTTT | CASSEARLAGGPHTQYF | TRBD2 | TRBJ2-3 | TRBV6-1 | NA
TGTGCCAGCAGCTGGGGACCTTCTAATGAAAAACTGTTTTTT | CASSWGPSNEKLFF | NA | TRBJ1-4 | TRBV7-8 | NA
TGCGCCAGCAGTCAGGGGAAGAGGGATCAGCCCCAGCATTTT | CASSQGKRDQPQHF | NA | TRBJ1-5 | TRBV23-1 | NA
TGCAGCGTTGTGCGGGGAGGCACTGAAGCTTTCTTT | CSVVRGGTEAFF | NA | TRBJ1-1 | TRBV29-1 | NA
TGTGCCAGCAGCACGACAGTTGAAGCTTTCTTT | CASSTTVEAFF | NA | TRBJ1-1 | TRBV4-2 | NA
TGTGCCAGCAGCGCCCTTGGGGGAGCGGAGACAGATACGCAGTATTTT | CASSALGGAETDTQYF | NA | TRBJ2-3 | TRBV7-9 | NA
TGTGCCAGCAGCTTATATCGTCCCCTCGCTGATGACACCATATATTTT | CASSLYRPLADDTIYF | NA | TRBJ1-3 | TRBV7-8 | NA
TGTGCCAGCAGTGAGGATTATGGCTACACCTTC | CASSEDYGYTF | NA | TRBJ1-2 | TRBV7-9 | few
TGTGCCAGCAGCTCTTTGTACGAGACCCAGTACTTC | CASSSLYETQYF | NA | TRBJ2-5 | TRBV7-2 | NA
TGTGCCAGCAGCCCCTCGGGACACAACAACGCTGAAGCTTTCTTT | CASSPSGHNNAEAFF | NA | TRBJ1-1 | TRBV11-1 | NA
TGCGCCAGCAGCCCAACGCCCTACAATGAGCAGTTCTTC | CASSPTPYNEQFF | NA | TRBJ2-1 | TRBV4-1 | NA
TGTGCCAGCACTTGGGGCGGGTGGTGTGGGGCCAACGTCCTGACTTTC | CASTWGGWCGANVLTF | NA | TRBJ2-6 | TRBV6-4 | NA
TGTGCCAGCAGCTCGAGGGAGGCCCTCCACTTT | CASSSREALHF | NA | TRBJ1-6 | TRBV7-9 | few
TGTGCCAGTAGTTGGGCCGCCCCGGGCCGACGGAGCACTGAAGCTTTCTTT | CASSWAAPGRRSTEAFF | NA | TRBJ1-1 | TRBV19 | NA
TGTGCCAGCAGCGTCACCTTTGGGGGCTCTGGGGCCAACGTCCTGACTTTC | CASSVTFGGSGANVLTF | NA | TRBJ2-6 | TRBV4-2 | NA
TGCGCCAGCAGCTCTTCTTCCACCTCCTACAATGAGCAGTTCTTC | CASSSSSTSYNEQFF | NA | TRBJ2-1 | TRBV5-1 | NA
TGTGCCAGCAGTCCGGGACAGGGACATGGCTACACCTTC | CASSPGQGHGYTF | TRBD1 | TRBJ1-2 | TRBV6-5 | NA
TGTGCTAGTGGTTTGGTACCCAGCGGGAATCCCCCTATTTACGAGCAGTACTTC | CASGLVPSGNPPIYEQYF | TRBD2 | TRBJ2-7 | TRBV12-5 | NA
TGTGCCAGCAGCTTGGAATTAGCGGGAGGGTACAATGAGCAGTTCTTC | CASSLELAGGYNEQFF | TRBD2 | TRBJ2-1 | TRBV5-4 | NA
TGTGCCAGTAGTCTGACTAGCGGGAGGGTCGGCGGGGAGCTGTTTTTT | CASSLTSGRVGGELFF | TRBD2 | TRBJ2-2 | TRBV19 | NA
TGTGCCAGCAGCGCCCCAGGGGGCAGACGCACTGAAGCTTTCTTT | CASSAPGGRRTEAFF | TRBD1 | TRBJ1-1 | TRBV9 | NA
TGTGCCAGCAGCTTAACAGACGTTGAAGCTTTCTTT | CASSLTDVEAFF | NA | TRBJ1-1 | TRBV7-9 | NA
TGCGCCAGCAGTTCTGCGGGGGCCCCGGGCGAGCAGTACTTC | CASSSAGAPGEQYF | NA | TRBJ2-7 | TRBV5-1 | NA
TGTGCCAGCATCAGGAGGGAGGGGGTTGGCGGGGAGCTGTTTTTT | CASIRREGVGGELFF | NA | TRBJ2-2 | TRBV2 | NA
TGTGCCAGCAAAGGGACAGTCAACGACTATGGCTACACCTTC | CASKGTVNDYGYTF | TRBD1 | TRBJ1-2 | TRBV2 | NA
TGTGCCAGCAGCGCGACAGACTCCCACGAGCAGTACTTC | CASSATDSHEQYF | NA | TRBJ2-7 | TRBV9 | NA
TGTGCCAGCAGCTCCCTGGACAGGGGGCCGTATGGCTACACCTTC | CASSSLDRGPYGYTF | TRBD1 | TRBJ1-2 | TRBV6-5 | NA
TGTGCCACCACAGGGAATCGCGAGCAGTACTTC | CATTGNREQYF | NA | TRBJ2-7 | TRBV2 | NA
TGTGCTAGTGCCCCGACGTCGGGATGGACTGAAGCTTTCTTT | CASAPTSGWTEAFF | NA | TRBJ1-1 | TRBV12-5 | NA
TGTGCCAAAACAGGGGAGGGGTCACCCCTCCACTTT | CAKTGEGSPLHF | TRBD1 | TRBJ1-6 | TRBV2 | few
TGCGCCAGCAGCCAAACCGAACAGGGAACAGATACGCAGTATTTT | CASSQTEQGTDTQYF | NA | TRBJ2-3 | TRBV4-1 | NA
TGTGCCAGCAGCAAAGTCAGGCAGCCCCAGCATTTT | CASSKVRQPQHF | NA | TRBJ1-5 | TRBV21-1 | NA
TGTGCCAGCAGCTTGACAGGGGGCGGCACTGAAGCTTTCTTT | CASSLTGGGTEAFF | TRBD1 | TRBJ1-1 | TRBV5-4 | NA
TGTGCCAGCAGCTCCTCTAGCGGACTCTACAATGAGCAGTTCTTC | CASSSSSGLYNEQFF | TRBD2 | TRBJ2-1 | TRBV7-2 | NA
TGTGCCAGCAGCTTAGGGGTAGGAGGGGGCCTCCAAGACTACGAGCAGTACTTC | CASSLGVGGGLQDYEQYF | NA | TRBJ2-7 | TRBV7-9 | NA
TGTGCCAGCAGTTACTTCGGACCGCCGAACACTGAAGCTTTCTTT | CASSYFGPPNTEAFF | NA | TRBJ1-1 | TRBV6-5 | NA
TGTGCCACCAAGGGCCAGGGGGACCTAGCGGGAAGCACAGATACGCAGTATTTT | CATKGQGDLAGSTDTQYF | TRBD2 | TRBJ2-3 | TRBV2 | NA
TGTGCCAGCAGCGTAGCCGTACTCAATATTGGCAGGGTGGCCCCGAACACTGAAGCTTTCTTT | CASSVAVLNIGRVAPNTEAFF | NA | TRBJ1-1 | TRBV9 | NA
TGTGCCAGTGGGAGAGGGAGCAATCAGCCCCAGCATTTT | CASGRGSNQPQHF | NA | TRBJ1-5 | TRBV7-2 | NA
TGTGCCAGCAGCTTATTTAGGGATGCTACGGGGCCCAACTACGAGCAGTACTTC | CASSLFRDATGPNYEQYF | NA | TRBJ2-7 | TRBV13 | NA
TGTGCCAGCAGCTCCATCAGGGACTATGGCTACACCTTC | CASSSIRDYGYTF | NA | TRBJ1-2 | TRBV7-9 | NA
TGTGCCAGCACACTACAGGGTAGGCTAAACTACGAGCAGTACTTC | CASTLQGRLNYEQYF | NA | TRBJ2-7 | TRBV6-5 | NA
TGTGCCAGCAGTTCGCAGGGGACGGCTGGAAACACCATATATTTT | CASSSQGTAGNTIYF | NA | TRBJ1-3 | TRBV6-1 | NA
TGTGCCAGCAGCGTAGCTGTGGGAGCCTCCGAGCAGTACTTC | CASSVAVGASEQYF | NA | TRBJ2-7 | TRBV9 | NA
TGTGCCAGCAGCTTACGGAAGACCCAGTACTTC | CASSLRKTQYF | NA | TRBJ2-5 | TRBV11-2 | NA
TGTGCCAGCAGCTTCGGGCAGAGCACAGATACGCAGTATTTT | CASSFGQSTDTQYF | NA | TRBJ2-3 | TRBV7-2 | NA
TGTGCCAGCAGTGAAGAGATAGCGGAGAGCACAGATACGCAGTATTTT | CASSEEIAESTDTQYF | NA | TRBJ2-3 | TRBV2 | NA
TGTGCCAGCAGCTTAACCGGGACCCTGAACACCGGGGAGCTGTTTTTT | CASSLTGTLNTGELFF | NA | TRBJ2-2 | TRBV7-3 | NA
TGTGCCAGCAGCGAAGGAGGGGGGGCCGGTGAAAAACTGTTTTTT | CASSEGGGAGEKLFF | NA | TRBJ1-4 | TRBV9 | NA
TGTGCCAGCAAAGGACAGACCGAAAAACTGTTTTTT | CASKGQTEKLFF | NA | TRBJ1-4 | TRBV2 | once
TGTGCCAGCAGCTTAGCGATGAAGAACGAGCAGTACTTC | CASSLAMKNEQYF | NA | TRBJ2-7 | TRBV7-9 | NA
TGTGCCAGCAGCGTAGGGAGTGGCTACACCTTC | CASSVGSGYTF | NA | TRBJ1-2 | TRBV9 | NA